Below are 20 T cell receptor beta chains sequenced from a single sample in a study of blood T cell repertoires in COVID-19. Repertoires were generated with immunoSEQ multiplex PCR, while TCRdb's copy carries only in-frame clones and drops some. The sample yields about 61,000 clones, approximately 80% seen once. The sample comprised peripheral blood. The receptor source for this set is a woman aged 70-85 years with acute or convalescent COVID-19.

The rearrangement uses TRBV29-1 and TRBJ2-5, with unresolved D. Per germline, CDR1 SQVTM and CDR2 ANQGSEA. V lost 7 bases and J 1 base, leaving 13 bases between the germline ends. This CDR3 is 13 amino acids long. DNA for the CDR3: TGCAGCGCTAGAGCTGGGCTCCAAGAGACCCAGTACTTC. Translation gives CSARAGLQETQYF.

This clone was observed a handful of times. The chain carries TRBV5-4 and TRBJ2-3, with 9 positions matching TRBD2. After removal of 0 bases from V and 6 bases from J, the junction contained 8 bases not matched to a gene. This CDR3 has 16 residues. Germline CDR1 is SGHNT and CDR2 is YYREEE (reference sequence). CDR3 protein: CASSLAGGGARDTQYF. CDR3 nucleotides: TGTGCCAGCAGCTTGGCTGGCGGGGGGGCCAGGGATACGCAGTATTTT.

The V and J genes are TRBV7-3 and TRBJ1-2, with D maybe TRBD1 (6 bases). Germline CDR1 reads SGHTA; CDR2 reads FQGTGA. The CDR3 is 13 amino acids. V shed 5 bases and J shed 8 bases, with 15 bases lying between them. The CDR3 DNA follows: TGTGCCAGCAGCCCATTAGGGGGGGGCGGCTACACCTTC. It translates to CASSPLGGGGYTF. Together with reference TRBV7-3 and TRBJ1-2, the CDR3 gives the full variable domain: GAGVSQTPSNKVTEKGKYVELRCDPISGHTALYWYRQSLGQGPEFLIYFQGTGAADDSGLPNDRFFAVRPEGSVSTLKIQRTERGDSAVYLCASSPLGGGGYTFGSGTRLTVV.

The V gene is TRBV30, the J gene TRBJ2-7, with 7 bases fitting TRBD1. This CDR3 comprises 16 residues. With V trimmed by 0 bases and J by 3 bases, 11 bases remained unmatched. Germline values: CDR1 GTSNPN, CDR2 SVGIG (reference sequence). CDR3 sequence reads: CAWSVLSARGFYEQYF. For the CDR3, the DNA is TGTGCCTGGAGTGTACTTTCCGCCAGGGGGTTCTACGAGCAGTACTTC. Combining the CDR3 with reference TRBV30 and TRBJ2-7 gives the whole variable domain SQTIHQWPATLVQPVGSPLSLECTVEGTSNPNLYWYRQAAGRGLQLLFYSVGIGQISSEVPQNLSASRPQDRQFILSSKKLLLSDSGFYLCAWSVLSARGFYEQYFGPGTRLTVT.

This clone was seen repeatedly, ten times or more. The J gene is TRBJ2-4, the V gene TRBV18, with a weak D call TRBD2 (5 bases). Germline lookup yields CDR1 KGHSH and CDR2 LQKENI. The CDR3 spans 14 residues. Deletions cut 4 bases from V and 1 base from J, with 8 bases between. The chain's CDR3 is CASSLEVAKNIQYF. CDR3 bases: TGTGCCAGCTCACTGGAGGTGGCCAAAAACATTCAGTACTTC. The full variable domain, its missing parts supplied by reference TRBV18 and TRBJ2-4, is NAGVMQNPRHLVRRRGQEARLRCSPMKGHSHVYWYRQLPEEGLKFMVYLQKENIIDESGMPKERFSAEFPKEGPSILRIQQVVRGDSAAYFCASSLEVAKNIQYFGAGTRLSVL.

For the CDR3, the DNA is TGTGCCTGGAGTGGAACCATGGGACAGCATGGCTACACCTTC. Translating it yields CAWSGTMGQHGYTF. V is TRBV30 and J is TRBJ1-2; 7 positions agree with TRBD1. Germline trimming cut 1 base from V and 6 bases from J; bases unmatched to any gene: 8. The CDR3 runs 14 residues. Germline-derived CDR1 and CDR2 are GTSNPN and SVGIG (reference sequence).

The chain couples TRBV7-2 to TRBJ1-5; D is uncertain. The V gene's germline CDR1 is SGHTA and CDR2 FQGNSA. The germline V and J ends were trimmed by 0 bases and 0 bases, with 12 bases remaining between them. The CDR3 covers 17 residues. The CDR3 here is CASSLAEAPYSNQPQHF. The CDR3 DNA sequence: TGTGCCAGCAGCTTAGCGGAGGCCCCGTATAGCAATCAGCCCCAGCATTTT. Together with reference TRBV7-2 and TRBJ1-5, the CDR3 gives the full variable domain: GAGVSQSPSNKVTEKGKDVELRCDPISGHTALYWYRQSLGQGLEFLIYFQGNSAPDKSGLPSDRFSAERTGGSVSTLTIQRTQQEDSAVYLCASSLAEAPYSNQPQHFGDGTRLSIL.

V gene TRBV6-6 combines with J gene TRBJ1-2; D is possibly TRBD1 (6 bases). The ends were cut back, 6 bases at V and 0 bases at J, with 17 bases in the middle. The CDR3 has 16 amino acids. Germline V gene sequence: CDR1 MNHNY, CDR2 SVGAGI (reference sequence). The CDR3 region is CASSTLQGLANYGYTF. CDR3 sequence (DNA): TGTGCCAGCAGCACCCTACAGGGCCTAGCTAACTATGGCTACACCTTC.

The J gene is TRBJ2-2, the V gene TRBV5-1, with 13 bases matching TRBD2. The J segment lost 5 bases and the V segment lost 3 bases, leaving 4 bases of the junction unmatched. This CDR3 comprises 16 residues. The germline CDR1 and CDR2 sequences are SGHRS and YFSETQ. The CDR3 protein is CASSSLAGGPTGELFF. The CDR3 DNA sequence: TGCGCCAGCAGCTCACTAGCGGGGGGGCCTACCGGGGAGCTGTTTTTT.

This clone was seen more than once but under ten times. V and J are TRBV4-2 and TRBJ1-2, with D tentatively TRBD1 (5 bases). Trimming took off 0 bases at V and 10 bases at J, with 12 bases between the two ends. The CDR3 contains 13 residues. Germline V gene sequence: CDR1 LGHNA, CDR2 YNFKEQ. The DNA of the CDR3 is TGTGCCAGCAGCCAAGATCGGGGGGATGACTACACCTTC. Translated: CASSQDRGDDYTF.

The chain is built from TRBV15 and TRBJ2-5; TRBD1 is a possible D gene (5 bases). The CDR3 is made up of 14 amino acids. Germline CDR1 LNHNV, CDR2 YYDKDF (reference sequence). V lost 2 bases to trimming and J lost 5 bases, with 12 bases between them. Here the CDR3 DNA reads TGTGCCACCAGCAGACTTGGGGCCGGGGAGACCCAGTACTTC. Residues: CATSRLGAGETQYF.

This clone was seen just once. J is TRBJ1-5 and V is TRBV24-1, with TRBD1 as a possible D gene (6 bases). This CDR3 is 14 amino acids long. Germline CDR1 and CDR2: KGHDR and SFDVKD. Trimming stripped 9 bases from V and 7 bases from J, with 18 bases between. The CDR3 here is CATGTGHPVQPQHF. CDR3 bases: TGTGCCACCGGAACAGGGCACCCGGTCCAGCCCCAGCATTTT.

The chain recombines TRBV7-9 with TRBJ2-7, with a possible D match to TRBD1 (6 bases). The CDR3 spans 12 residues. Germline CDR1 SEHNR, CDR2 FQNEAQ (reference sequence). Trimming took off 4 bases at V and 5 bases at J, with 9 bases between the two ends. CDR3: CASSYRAHEQYF. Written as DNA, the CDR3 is TGTGCCAGCAGCTACAGGGCCCACGAGCAGTACTTC.

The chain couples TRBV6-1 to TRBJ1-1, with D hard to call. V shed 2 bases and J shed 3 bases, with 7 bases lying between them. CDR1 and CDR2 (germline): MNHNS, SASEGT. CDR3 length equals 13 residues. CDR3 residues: CASSEHRDTEAFF. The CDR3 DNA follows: TGTGCCAGCAGTGAACACAGAGACACTGAAGCTTTCTTT.

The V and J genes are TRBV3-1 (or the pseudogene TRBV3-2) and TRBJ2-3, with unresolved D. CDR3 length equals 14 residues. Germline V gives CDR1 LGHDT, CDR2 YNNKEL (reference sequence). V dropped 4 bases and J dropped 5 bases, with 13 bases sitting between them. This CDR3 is CASSPPLVIDTQYF. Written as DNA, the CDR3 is TGTGCCAGCAGCCCTCCGCTAGTTATAGATACGCAGTATTTT.

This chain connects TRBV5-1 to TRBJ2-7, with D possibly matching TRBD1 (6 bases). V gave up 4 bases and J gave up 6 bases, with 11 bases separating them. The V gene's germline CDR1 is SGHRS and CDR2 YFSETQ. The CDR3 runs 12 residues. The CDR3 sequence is CASSAPGAEQYF. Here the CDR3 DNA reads TGCGCCAGCAGCGCCCCAGGGGCCGAGCAGTACTTC.

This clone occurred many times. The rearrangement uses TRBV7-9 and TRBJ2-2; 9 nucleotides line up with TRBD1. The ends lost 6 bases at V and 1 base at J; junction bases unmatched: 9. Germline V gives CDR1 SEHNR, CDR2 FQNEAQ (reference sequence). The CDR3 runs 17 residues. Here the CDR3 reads CASRPLTGGENTGELFF. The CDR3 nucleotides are TGTGCCAGCAGACCCCTTACAGGGGGCGAGAACACCGGGGAGCTGTTTTTT.

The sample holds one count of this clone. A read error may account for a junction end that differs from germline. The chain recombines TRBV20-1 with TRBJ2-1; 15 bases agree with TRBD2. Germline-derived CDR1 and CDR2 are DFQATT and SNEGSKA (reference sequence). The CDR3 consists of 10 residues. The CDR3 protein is CSAGLAGGVF. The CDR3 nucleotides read TGCAGTGCAGGACTAGCGGGGGGGGTCTTC.

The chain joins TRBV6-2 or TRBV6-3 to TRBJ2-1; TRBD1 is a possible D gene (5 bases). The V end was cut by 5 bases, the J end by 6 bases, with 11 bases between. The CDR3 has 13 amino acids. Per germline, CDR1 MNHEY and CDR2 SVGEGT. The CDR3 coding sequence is TGTGCCAGCAGTCAGGGCGTTCTCAATGAGCAGTTCTTC. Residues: CASSQGVLNEQFF.

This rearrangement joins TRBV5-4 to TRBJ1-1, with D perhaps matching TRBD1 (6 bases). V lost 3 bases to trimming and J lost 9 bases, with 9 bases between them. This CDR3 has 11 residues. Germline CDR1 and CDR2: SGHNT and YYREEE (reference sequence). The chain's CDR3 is CASSSDSKAFF. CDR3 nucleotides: TGTGCCAGCAGCTCGGACAGCAAAGCTTTCTTT.